The following is a T cell receptor beta chain sequence with its context. The entry originates in a study of shared clonotypes between healthy human individuals. Some clones are missing from TCRdb's copy, which holds only in-frame ones; the method was immunoSEQ multiplex PCR. The sample holds approximately 2.4 million clones, about 94% seen once. The CDR3 is 16 amino acids. V was trimmed by 4 bases and J by 4 bases, leaving 20 bases between them. In germline, CDR1 is SGHNT, CDR2 YYREEE (reference sequence). Sequenced input: naive CD4+ T cells sorted from blood. Indicated subset: CD45RA+ positively selected. This receptor was identified in a man younger than 30 in good health. This sequence joins TRBV5-4 and TRBJ1-2; D call uncertain. The CDR3 loop is CASSPGRAASGYGYTF. Written as DNA, the CDR3 is TGTGCCAGCAGCCCAGGAAGGGCGGCCAGCGGCTATGGCTACACCTTC. The variable domain in full, with the rest retrieved from reference TRBV5-4 and TRBJ1-2, is ETGVTQSPTHLIKTRGQQVTLRCSSQSGHNTVSWYQQALGQGPQFIFQYYREEENGRGNFPPRFSGLQFPNYSSELNVNALELDDSALYLCASSPGRAASGYGYTFGSGTRLTVV.